This T cell receptor (beta chain) was profiled in a study of T cell changes during pregnancy in multiple sclerosis. Sequencing was performed with immunoSEQ multiplex PCR; in TCRdb, only in-frame clones are kept and a portion is missing. The sample yields under 130,000 clones, around nine tenths seen once. The germline gives CDR1 SNHLY, CDR2 FYNNEI. CDR3 size: 12 residues. Trimming cost V 7 bases and J 0 bases, with 7 bases left between them. This TCR derives from a female donor with multiple sclerosis, enrolled in a pregnancy study. This specimen was peripheral blood, taken after pregnancy. J is TRBJ2-7 and V is TRBV2; tentatively, D is TRBD2 (5 bases). Written as DNA, the CDR3 is TGTGCCAGCATTGGAGGCTCCTACGAGCAGTACTTC. Amino acids: CASIGGSYEQYF. The complete variable domain, with remaining parts taken from reference TRBV2 and TRBJ2-7, reads EPEVTQTPSHQVTQMGQEVILRCVPISNHLYFYWYRQILGQKVEFLVSFYNNEISEKSEIFDDQFSVERPDGSNFTLKIRSTKLEDSAMYFCASIGGSYEQYFGPGTRLTVT.